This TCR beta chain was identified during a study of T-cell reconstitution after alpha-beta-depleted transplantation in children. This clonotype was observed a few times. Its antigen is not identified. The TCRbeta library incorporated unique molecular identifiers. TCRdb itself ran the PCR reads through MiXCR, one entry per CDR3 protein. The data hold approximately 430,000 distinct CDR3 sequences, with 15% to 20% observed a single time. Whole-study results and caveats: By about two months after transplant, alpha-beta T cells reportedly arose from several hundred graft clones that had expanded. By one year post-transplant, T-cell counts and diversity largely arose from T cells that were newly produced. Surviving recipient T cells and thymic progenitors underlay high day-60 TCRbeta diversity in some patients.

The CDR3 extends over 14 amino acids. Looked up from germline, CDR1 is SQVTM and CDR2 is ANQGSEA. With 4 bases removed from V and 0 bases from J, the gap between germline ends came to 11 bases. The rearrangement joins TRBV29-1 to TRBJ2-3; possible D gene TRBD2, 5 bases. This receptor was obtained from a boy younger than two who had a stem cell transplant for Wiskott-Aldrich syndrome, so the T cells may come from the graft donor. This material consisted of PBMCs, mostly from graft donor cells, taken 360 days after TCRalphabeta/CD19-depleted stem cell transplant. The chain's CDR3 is CSVVPRVSTDTQYF. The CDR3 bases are TGCAGCGTTGTGCCGAGGGTGAGCACAGATACGCAGTATTTT.